A selection of T cell receptor beta chains follows, all from one sample in a study of blood T cell repertoires in COVID-19. Sequencing used immunoSEQ multiplex PCR; TCRdb keeps in-frame clones, though not all of them. The table includes some 190,000 clones, roughly 80% detected once. The sample comprised peripheral blood. These receptors were collected from a human donor in a cohort sampled during active COVID-19. Each CDR3 is given with its conserved first and last residue. A D gene is named only where the DNA matches it firmly. Only part of the rows carry a size: once, few, many, or a class if the clone is expanded.

DNA,CDR3,V,J,size,D
TGTGCCAGCAGTGAAGGCGGGGGGGGAATTCTCTATGGCTACACCTTC,CASSEGGGGILYGYTF,TRBV6-1,TRBJ1-2,.,.
TGTGCCAGCAGCCTGACGGAGGGGAGACGACAGACCCAGTACTTC,CASSLTEGRRQTQYF,TRBV6-5,TRBJ2-5,.,.
TGTGCCACCAGCAGAGGGCCCACTGAAGCTTTCTTT,CATSRGPTEAFF,TRBV15,TRBJ1-1,.,.
TGTGCCAGCTCACAGGGGGCGGCCACTGAAGCTTTCTTT,CASSQGAATEAFF,TRBV18,TRBJ1-1,.,TRBD1
TGTGCCAGCAGTTTATGGCCAACTAGGATGTACAATGAGCAGTTCTTC,CASSLWPTRMYNEQFF,TRBV27,TRBJ2-1,.,.
TGTGCCAGCAGCTTTGCGGACAGAACCCATGGCTACACCTTC,CASSFADRTHGYTF,TRBV3-1/TRBV3-2,TRBJ1-2,.,.
TGTGCCAGCAGCTTAGCGCCAACAGGGGGCGGGTATGGCTACACCTTC,CASSLAPTGGGYGYTF,TRBV7-2,TRBJ1-2,.,TRBD1
TGTGCCAGCAGCTCCCTCCGGGGCTCCTACAATGAGCAGTTCTTC,CASSSLRGSYNEQFF,TRBV11-2,TRBJ2-1,.,.
TGTGCCTGGTCGTGGTGGAGTGAGCAGTTCTTC,CAWSWWSEQFF,TRBV30,TRBJ2-1,.,.
TGTGCCAGCAGTCCTGACACGACCGCCGCGGGTCCCCTCTATGGCTACACCTTC,CASSPDTTAAGPLYGYTF,TRBV6-6,TRBJ1-2,.,.
TGTGCCACCACCAGCGAACGGACAGGTCCCGGGGAGCTGTTTTTT,CATTSERTGPGELFF,TRBV15,TRBJ2-2,.,TRBD1
TGTGCCAGCAGCTCGGGGTCGGGGGGGAAGAAGATTAACTATGGCTACACCTTC,CASSSGSGGKKINYGYTF,TRBV7-9,TRBJ1-2,.,.
TGCGCCAGCAGGGCAGGGGGCGGCTACACCTTC,CASRAGGGYTF,TRBV5-1,TRBJ1-2,once,TRBD1
TGTGCTAGTGGTTTGGTAACCAGGGGGCGTGGAAACACCATATATTTT,CASGLVTRGRGNTIYF,TRBV12-5,TRBJ1-3,.,TRBD1
TGTGCCAGCAGTTTTAGTTTCGGGACAGGATTTAATGAGCAGTTCTTC,CASSFSFGTGFNEQFF,TRBV2,TRBJ2-1,.,TRBD1
TGTGCCATCAGCGGGACAGGGCTGAACACTGAAGCTTTCTTT,CAISGTGLNTEAFF,TRBV10-3,TRBJ1-1,.,TRBD1
TGTGCCAGCTCACCGCCCCCGGGGGAGGGAATAGAAGAGACCCAGTACTTC,CASSPPPGEGIEETQYF,TRBV18,TRBJ2-5,.,TRBD2
TGTGCCATAACAGGGCCTGGGAGCTATGGCTACACCTTC,CAITGPGSYGYTF,TRBV10-3,TRBJ1-2,once,.
TGTGCCAGCAGCTACAGCACAGATACGCAGTATTTT,CASSYSTDTQYF,TRBV2,TRBJ2-3,.,.
TGTGCCAGCTTCTTTGCGGGGCCGCGCTCTTTTGGGGAGCAGTACTTC,CASFFAGPRSFGEQYF,TRBV27,TRBJ2-7,.,.
TGTGCCTGGGACAACTACAATGAGCAGTTCTTC,CAWDNYNEQFF,TRBV30,TRBJ2-1,.,.
TGCGCCAGCGGGCAGGGAAGAGGTAATGAAAAACTGTTTTTT,CASGQGRGNEKLFF,TRBV5-1,TRBJ1-4,.,.
TGTGCCAGCAGCTTAAGGGACAGGCTATACTCTGGGGCCAACGTCCTGACTTTC,CASSLRDRLYSGANVLTF,TRBV13,TRBJ2-6,.,TRBD1
TGCAGCGTTGGGCGGACAGGAGTCCCCTACGAGCAGTACTTC,CSVGRTGVPYEQYF,TRBV29-1,TRBJ2-7,.,TRBD1
TGTGCCAGCAGTCTCAATCCCTCGAGTGGCTACACCTTC,CASSLNPSSGYTF,TRBV3-1/TRBV3-2,TRBJ1-2,.,.
TGTGCCACCAGTGATTCGGGAACCATTCCTAGCACAGATACGCAGTATTTT,CATSDSGTIPSTDTQYF,TRBV24-1,TRBJ2-3,.,.
TGCGCCAGCAGCCAATACTGGACACAAAATGAAAAACTGTTTTTT,CASSQYWTQNEKLFF,TRBV4-1,TRBJ1-4,.,.
TGCGCCAGCAGCTTGGAGAGTCCTAGCGGGCCCGGGGAGCTGTTTTTT,CASSLESPSGPGELFF,TRBV5-1,TRBJ2-2,once,TRBD2
TGTGCCAGCAGCCAAGACCCCGGGACAGTAGGCCGGTTAAACACTGAAGCTTTCTTT,CASSQDPGTVGRLNTEAFF,TRBV14,TRBJ1-1,.,TRBD1
TGTGCCAGCTCACTGTCGACAGGGGGCACTGAAGCTTTCTTT,CASSLSTGGTEAFF,TRBV18,TRBJ1-1,.,TRBD1
TGTGCCAGCAGCCGACAGGGCCACTATGGCTACACCTTC,CASSRQGHYGYTF,TRBV27,TRBJ1-2,.,TRBD1
TGTGCCAGCAGTTTAAGCGGTGGCACTGAAGCTTTCTTT,CASSLSGGTEAFF,TRBV28,TRBJ1-1,.,.
TGTGCCTGGAGTCGTCAGCCCCTGGGGGGGCCCTTAGATGGCTACACCTTC,CAWSRQPLGGPLDGYTF,TRBV30,TRBJ1-2,.,.
TGTGCCAGCAGCCCAACCCGGGGTTACTCTGGAAACACCATATATTTT,CASSPTRGYSGNTIYF,TRBV7-2,TRBJ1-3,.,.
TGTGCCAGCAGTTTTCCCGGGGGGCTAACACATAATTCACCCCTCCACTTT,CASSFPGGLTHNSPLHF,TRBV28,TRBJ1-6,.,.
TGTGCCAGCAGCCAAGGTAGAGCGACCGGCACAGATACGCAGTATTTT,CASSQGRATGTDTQYF,TRBV4-2,TRBJ2-3,.,.
TGCGCCAGCAGCCCGGAGGGGGGGCTGGAGACCCAGTACTTC,CASSPEGGLETQYF,TRBV23-1,TRBJ2-5,.,.
TGTGCCTGGAGTGTAGTGGAGGGGACTGAAGCTTTCTTT,CAWSVVEGTEAFF,TRBV30,TRBJ1-1,.,.
TGTGCCAGCAGTTACTCGGGATGGCAGGGGGATTCACCCCTCCACTTT,CASSYSGWQGDSPLHF,TRBV6-5,TRBJ1-6,.,TRBD1
TGTGCCACCGGGACAGGGGGCCAAATCTATGGCTACACCTTC,CATGTGGQIYGYTF,TRBV6-5,TRBJ1-2,.,TRBD1
TGTGCCAGCAGTCGGGAGGGCCTAGGCACGCAGTATTTT,CASSREGLGTQYF,TRBV6-5,TRBJ2-3,.,TRBD2
TGTGCCAGTAGTATGCCGGGCAGGGGAGAGGAAAAACTGTTTTTT,CASSMPGRGEEKLFF,TRBV19,TRBJ1-4,.,.
TGTGCCAGCGCGTACTCCAATGAGCAGTTCTTC,CASAYSNEQFF,TRBV2,TRBJ2-1,.,.
TGTGCCACATCTTGGACAGGAAAGAACACTGAAGCTTTCTTT,CATSWTGKNTEAFF,TRBV2,TRBJ1-1,.,TRBD1
TGTGCCAGCAGTGTAGAAACAACAGGCGCTCGTATAAACACTGAAGCTTTCTTT,CASSVETTGARINTEAFF,TRBV6-1,TRBJ1-1,.,.
TGTGCCAGCAGCTTGGCCGCAGCGGGGGAAGAGACCCAGTACTTC,CASSLAAAGEETQYF,TRBV5-8,TRBJ2-5,.,TRBD2
TGTGCCATCAAGGGGGACTCCTACGAGCAGTACTTC,CAIKGDSYEQYF,TRBV10-3,TRBJ2-7,.,.